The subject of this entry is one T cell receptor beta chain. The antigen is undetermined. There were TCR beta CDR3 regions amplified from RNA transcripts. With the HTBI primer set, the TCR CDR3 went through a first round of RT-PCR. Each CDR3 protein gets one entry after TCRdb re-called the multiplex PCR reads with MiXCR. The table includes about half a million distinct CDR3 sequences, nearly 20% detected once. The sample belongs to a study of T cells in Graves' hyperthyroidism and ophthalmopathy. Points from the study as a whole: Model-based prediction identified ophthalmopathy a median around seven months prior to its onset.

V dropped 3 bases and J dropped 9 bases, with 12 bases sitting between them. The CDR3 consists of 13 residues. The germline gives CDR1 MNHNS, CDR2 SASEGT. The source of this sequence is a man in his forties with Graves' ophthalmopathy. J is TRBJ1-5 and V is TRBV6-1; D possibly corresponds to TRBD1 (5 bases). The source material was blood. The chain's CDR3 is CASSEAQGLPQHF. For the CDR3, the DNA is TGTGCCAGCAGTGAGGCTCAGGGTCTGCCCCAGCATTTT.